Shown below are 3 T cell receptor beta chains from a single sample sequenced in a study of shared clonotypes between healthy human individuals (dated by TCRdb to 2020 to 2021). Libraries were built with the immunoSEQ multiplex PCR assay. Held by TCRdb, this immuneACCESS table contains in-frame sequences only and omits some clones. Under half of the omission traces to an unresolved V gene where checked; the cause of the rest is unknown. In this sample the table shows about half a million clones, roughly 80% of which occur a single time. Clones ranked in the top ten supply roughly 12% of the sample. What was sequenced was PBMCs. The receptor set was obtained from a woman aged 40 to 50 in good health. Some clones in this sample may be carry-over from other donors' samples.

The rearrangement uses TRBV2 and TRBJ2-3; 11 bases map to TRBD2. Germline V gene data show CDR1 as SNHLY and CDR2 as FYNNEI. CDR3 length: 16 amino acids. The junction had 5 bases not matched to a gene; V was cut back by 2 bases and J by 4 bases. Here the CDR3 DNA reads TGTGCCAGCAGTGAAACTAGCGGGAGTCCCGCAGATACGCAGTATTTT. Translation: CASSETSGSPADTQYF.

The J gene is TRBJ2-5, the V gene TRBV6-1, with 8 bases aligning to TRBD2. The J call may be incorrect, as the DNA end agrees better with TRBJ2-7. Germline CDR1 reads MNHNS; CDR2 reads SASEGT. This CDR3 region has 15 residues. CDR3 amino acids: CASRPPSGRSHEQYF. CDR3 DNA sequence: TGTGCCAGCAGACCCCCAAGCGGGAGATCGCACGAGCAGTACTTC.

A remark on this clone: Additional DNA sequences in this sample encode the identical CDR3. The chain has TRBV5-1 and TRBJ2-7; TRBD2 might be the D (6 bases). The CDR3 runs 14 residues. Deletions cut 0 bases from V and 2 bases from J, with 9 bases between. The germline gives CDR1 SGHRS, CDR2 YFSETQ. Here the CDR3 DNA reads TGCGCCAGCAGCTTGGCGGGAGATCCCTACGAGCAGTACTTC. Its protein product is CASSLAGDPYEQYF.